This is a list of T cell receptor beta chains from one sample in a study of blood T cell repertoires in COVID-19. The table came from immunoSEQ multiplex PCR; TCRdb's copy has only in-frame clones and leaves some out. The table records 100,000 or so clones, roughly 87% of them present only once. The sample consisted of peripheral blood. These receptors all come from a man at least 80 years old with acute or convalescent COVID-19. Each CDR3 is given with its conserved first and last residue. The D gene is left open where the match is weak. A row's size may be missing; if present it is once, few, many or a size class.

- TRBD1 TRBJ2-7 14 TRBV19 TGTGCCAGTAGTTGGGGACAGGGGTATGGCGAGCAGTACTTC CASSWGQGYGEQYF
- - TRBJ2-1 11 TRBV13 TGTGCCAGCAGCTCTACTCATGAGCAGTTCTTC CASSSTHEQFF
- TRBD2 TRBJ2-3 15 TRBV5-1 TGCGCCAGCAGGGCTAGCGGGGTGACCACAGATACGCAGTATTTT CASRASGVTTDTQYF
once TRBD1 TRBJ1-4 16 TRBV6-1 TGTGCCAGCAGTGGGGGACAGGGGGTTCCTAATGAAAAACTGTTTTTT CASSGGQGVPNEKLFF
- - TRBJ1-1 13 TRBV9 TGTGCCAGCAGCGTAGTAAGCCGGACTGAAGCTTTCTTT CASSVVSRTEAFF
- TRBD1 TRBJ1-2 15 TRBV14 TGTGCCAGCAGCTCCCAGACAGGGCAAAACTATGGCTACACCTTC CASSSQTGQNYGYTF
- - TRBJ2-7 13 TRBV7-9 TGTGCCAGCAGCGCAAGAGATCCCTACGAGCAGTACTTC CASSARDPYEQYF
many TRBD1 TRBJ1-5 20 TRBV3-1/TRBV3-2 TGTGCCAGCAGCCAAACCCCCGGGACAGGGTTATATTATAGCAATCAGCCCCAGCATTTT CASSQTPGTGLYYSNQPQHF
- - TRBJ1-1 14 TRBV5-1 TGCGCCAGCAGCCCCCAGGGTTGGAACACTGAAGCTTTCTTT CASSPQGWNTEAFF
- TRBD2 TRBJ2-7 15 TRBV24-1 TGTGCCACCAGTGCCCTGCAAGCGGGAGTAGACGAGCAGTACTTC CATSALQAGVDEQYF
- TRBD1 TRBJ2-7 15 TRBV27 TGTGCCAGCAGTTTATTTCAGGGGGAAGCCTACGAGCAGTACTTC CASSLFQGEAYEQYF
- - TRBJ2-2 14 TRBV18 TGTGCCAGCCTCTCAGGGGCTAACACCGGGGAGCTGTTTTTT CASLSGANTGELFF
many - TRBJ2-1 17 TRBV7-9 TGTGCCAGCAGCCCAGGCGTTAGTGGGTTCTCCTACAATGAGCAGTTCTTC CASSPGVSGFSYNEQFF
- TRBD2 TRBJ2-7 16 TRBV30 TGTGCCTGGTGGAACGGTGGAGCGGGAGGGCCCTACGAGCAGTACTTC CAWWNGGAGGPYEQYF
- - TRBJ2-7 14 TRBV9 TGTGCCAGCAGCCCTTTAGGACAGCCAGACGAGCAGTACTTC CASSPLGQPDEQYF
- - TRBJ1-1 14 TRBV4-3 TGCGCCAGCAGCCAAGCGGCGGGGGGAACTGAAGCTTTCTTT CASSQAAGGTEAFF
- - TRBJ2-5 15 TRBV28 TGTGCCAGCAGTTTTCGGCAGGGGATGCGAGAGACCCAGTACTTC CASSFRQGMRETQYF
- TRBD2 TRBJ2-1 15 TRBV5-1 TGCGCCAGCTCCCTACCGGGACTAGTCTACAATGAGCAGTTCTTC CASSLPGLVYNEQFF
- - TRBJ1-1 13 TRBV3-1/TRBV3-2 TGTGCCAGCAGCCCTCTAGTGAACACTGAAGCTTTCTTT CASSPLVNTEAFF
- TRBD2 TRBJ2-1 15 TRBV19 TGTGCCAGTAGGGCTGGGACTAGCGAGAACAATGAGCAGTTCTTC CASRAGTSENNEQFF
- TRBD2 TRBJ2-2 17 TRBV7-2 TGTGCCAGCAGCTTATCACTAGCGGGAGTAAAAACCGGGGAGCTGTTTTTT CASSLSLAGVKTGELFF
- - TRBJ1-6 15 TRBV18 TGTGCCAGCTCCCAAGGACAGCTTTATAATTCACCCCTCCACTTT CASSQGQLYNSPLHF
few - TRBJ1-1 15 TRBV7-6 TGTGCCAGCAGCCGCGGCGCAGACGCGAACACTGAAGCTTTCTTT CASSRGADANTEAFF
- TRBD2 TRBJ2-2 15 TRBV9 TGTGCCAGCAGCCAGGTTAGCGGGTCGTTCGGGGAGCTGTTTTTT CASSQVSGSFGELFF
- - TRBJ1-2 12 TRBV18 TGTGCCAGCTCGGACAGAGACTATGGCTACACCTTC CASSDRDYGYTF
- TRBD1 TRBJ1-2 15 TRBV5-4 TGTGCCAGCAGCTTTGACAGGGTAAAAAACTATGGCTACACCTTC CASSFDRVKNYGYTF
- - TRBJ2-3 15 TRBV15 TGTGCCACCAGCAGAGATTCGGCGGCCACAGATACGCAGTATTTT CATSRDSAATDTQYF
- - TRBJ2-7 12 TRBV11-3 TGTGCCAGCGGCAGGGGAAATTACGAGCAGTACTTC CASGRGNYEQYF
once TRBD1 TRBJ2-5 14 TRBV5-1 TGCGCCAGCAGCTCACAGGGGGCTCGGGAGACCCAGTACTTC CASSSQGARETQYF
- - TRBJ2-3 13 TRBV5-1 TGCGCCAGCAGCCCCGGGGGCACAGATACGCAGTATTTT CASSPGGTDTQYF
- - TRBJ1-2 12 TRBV6-5 TGTGCCGCTCGACAGGCAGACTATGGCTACACCTTC CAARQADYGYTF
- - TRBJ2-2 12 TRBV12-3/TRBV12-4 TGTGCCAGCAACAGTGACACCGGGGAGCTGTTTTTT CASNSDTGELFF
- - TRBJ1-4 14 TRBV7-9 TGTGCCAGCAGCCCAGGGATCGGCGGAGAAAAACTGTTTTTT CASSPGIGGEKLFF